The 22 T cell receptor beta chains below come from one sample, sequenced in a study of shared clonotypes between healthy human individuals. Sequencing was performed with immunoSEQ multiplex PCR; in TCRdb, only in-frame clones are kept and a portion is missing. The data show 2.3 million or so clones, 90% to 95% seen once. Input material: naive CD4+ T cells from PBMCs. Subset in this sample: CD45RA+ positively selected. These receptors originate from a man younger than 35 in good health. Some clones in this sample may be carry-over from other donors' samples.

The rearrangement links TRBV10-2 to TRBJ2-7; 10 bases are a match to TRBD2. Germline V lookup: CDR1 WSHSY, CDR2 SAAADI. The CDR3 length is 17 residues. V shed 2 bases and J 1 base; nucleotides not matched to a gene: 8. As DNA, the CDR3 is TGCGCCAGCAGTGAGCGGCTAGCGGGAGATTCGTCCTACGAGCAGTACTTC. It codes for CASSERLAGDSSYEQYF.

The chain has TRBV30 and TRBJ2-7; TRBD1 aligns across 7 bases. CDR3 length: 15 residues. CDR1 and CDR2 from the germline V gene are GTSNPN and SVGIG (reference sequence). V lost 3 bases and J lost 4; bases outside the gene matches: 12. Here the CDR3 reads CAWSLRIQGSYEQYF. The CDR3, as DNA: TGTGCCTGGAGCCTCAGGATACAGGGGAGTTACGAGCAGTACTTC. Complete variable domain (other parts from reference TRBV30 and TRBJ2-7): SQTIHQWPATLVQPVGSPLSLECTVEGTSNPNLYWYRQAAGRGLQLLFYSVGIGQISSEVPQNLSASRPQDRQFILSSKKLLLSDSGFYLCAWSLRIQGSYEQYFGPGTRLTVT.

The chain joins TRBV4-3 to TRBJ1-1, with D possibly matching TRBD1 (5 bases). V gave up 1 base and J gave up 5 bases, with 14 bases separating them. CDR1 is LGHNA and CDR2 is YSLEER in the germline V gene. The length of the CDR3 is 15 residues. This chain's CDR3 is CASSQGVWGDTEAFF. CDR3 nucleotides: TGCGCCAGCAGCCAAGGGGTTTGGGGGGATACTGAAGCTTTCTTT.

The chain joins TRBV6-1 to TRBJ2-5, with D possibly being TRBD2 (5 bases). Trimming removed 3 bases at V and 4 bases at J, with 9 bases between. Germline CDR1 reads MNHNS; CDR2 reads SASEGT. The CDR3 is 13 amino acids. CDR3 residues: CASSDVGAETQYF. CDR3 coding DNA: TGTGCCAGCAGTGATGTGGGAGCAGAGACCCAGTACTTC.

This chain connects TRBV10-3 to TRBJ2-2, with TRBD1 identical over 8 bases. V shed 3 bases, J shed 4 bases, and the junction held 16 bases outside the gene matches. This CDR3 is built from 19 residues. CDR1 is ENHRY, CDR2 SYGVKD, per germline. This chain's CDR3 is CAISDFLDRDLVVTGELFF. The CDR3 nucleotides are TGTGCCATCAGTGATTTTCTGGACAGGGATTTGGTGGTCACCGGGGAGCTGTTTTTT.

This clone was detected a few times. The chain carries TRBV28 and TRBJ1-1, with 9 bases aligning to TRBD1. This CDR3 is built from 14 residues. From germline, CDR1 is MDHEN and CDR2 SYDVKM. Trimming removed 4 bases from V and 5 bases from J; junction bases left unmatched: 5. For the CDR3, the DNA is TGTGCCAGCAGTTACAGGGGGCGGAGAACTGAAGCTTTCTTT. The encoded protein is CASSYRGRRTEAFF. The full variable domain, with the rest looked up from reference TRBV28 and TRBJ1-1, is DVKVTQSSRYLVKRTGEKVFLECVQDMDHENMFWYRQDPGLGLRLIYFSYDVKMKEKGDIPEGYSVSREKKERFSLILESASTNQTSMYLCASSYRGRRTEAFFGQGTRLTVV.

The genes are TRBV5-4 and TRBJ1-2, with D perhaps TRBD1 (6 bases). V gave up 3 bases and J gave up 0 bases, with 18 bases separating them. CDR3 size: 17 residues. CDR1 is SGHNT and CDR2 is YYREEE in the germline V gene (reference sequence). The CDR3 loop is CASSSANSRTANYGYTF. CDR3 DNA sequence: TGTGCCAGCAGCTCCGCGAATTCTCGGACAGCTAACTATGGCTACACCTTC.

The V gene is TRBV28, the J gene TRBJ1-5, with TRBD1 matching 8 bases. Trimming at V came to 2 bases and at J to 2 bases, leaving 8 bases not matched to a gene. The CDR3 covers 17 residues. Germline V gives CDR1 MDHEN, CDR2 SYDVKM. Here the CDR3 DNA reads TGTGCCAGCAGTTTACTATCAGGGGGCCAGGGCAATCAGCCCCAGCATTTT. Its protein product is CASSLLSGGQGNQPQHF.

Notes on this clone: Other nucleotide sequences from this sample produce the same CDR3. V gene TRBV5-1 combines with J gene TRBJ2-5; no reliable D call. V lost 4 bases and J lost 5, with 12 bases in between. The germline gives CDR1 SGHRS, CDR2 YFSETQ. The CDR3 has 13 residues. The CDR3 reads CASSPRTGETQYF. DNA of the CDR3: TGCGCCAGCAGCCCTCGGACCGGGGAGACCCAGTACTTC.

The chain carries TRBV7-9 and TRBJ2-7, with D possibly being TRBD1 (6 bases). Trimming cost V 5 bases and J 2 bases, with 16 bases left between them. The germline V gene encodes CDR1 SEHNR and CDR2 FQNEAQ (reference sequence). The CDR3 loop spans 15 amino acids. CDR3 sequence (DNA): TGTGCCAGCAGCCCAAAGGACAGAAGAGCCTACGAGCAGTACTTC. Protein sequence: CASSPKDRRAYEQYF.

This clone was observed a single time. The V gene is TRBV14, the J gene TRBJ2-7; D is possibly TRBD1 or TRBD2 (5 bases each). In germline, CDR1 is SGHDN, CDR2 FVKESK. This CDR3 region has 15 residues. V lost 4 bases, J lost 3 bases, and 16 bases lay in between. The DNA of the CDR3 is TGTGCCAGCAGCCCTTCTCGGGGCGCATACTACGAGCAGTACTTC. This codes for CASSPSRGAYYEQYF.

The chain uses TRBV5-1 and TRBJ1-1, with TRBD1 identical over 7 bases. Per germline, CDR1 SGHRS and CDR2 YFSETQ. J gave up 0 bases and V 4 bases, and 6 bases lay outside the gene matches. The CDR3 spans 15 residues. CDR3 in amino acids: CASSPGGGLNTEAFF. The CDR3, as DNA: TGCGCCAGCAGCCCAGGAGGGGGCTTGAACACTGAAGCTTTCTTT.

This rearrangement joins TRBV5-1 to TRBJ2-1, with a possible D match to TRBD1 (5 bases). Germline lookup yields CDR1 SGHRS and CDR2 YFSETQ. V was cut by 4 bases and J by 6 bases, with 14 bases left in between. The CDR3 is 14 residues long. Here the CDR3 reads CASSESQGSNEQFF. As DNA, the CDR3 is TGCGCCAGCAGCGAATCCCAGGGTAGCAATGAGCAGTTCTTC.

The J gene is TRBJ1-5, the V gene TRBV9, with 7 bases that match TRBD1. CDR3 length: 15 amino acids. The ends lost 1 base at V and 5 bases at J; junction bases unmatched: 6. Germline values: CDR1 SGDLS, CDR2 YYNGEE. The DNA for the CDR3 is TGTGCCAGCAGCGTAACAGGGGTTGAGCATCAGCCCCAGCATTTT. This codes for CASSVTGVEHQPQHF.

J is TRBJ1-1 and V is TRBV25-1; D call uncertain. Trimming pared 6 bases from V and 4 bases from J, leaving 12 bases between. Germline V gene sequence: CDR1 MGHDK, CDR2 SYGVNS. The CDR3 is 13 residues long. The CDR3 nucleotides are TGTGCCAGCAGACAGCATATGGGCACTGAAGCTTTCTTT. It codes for CASRQHMGTEAFF. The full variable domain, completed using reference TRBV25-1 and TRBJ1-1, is EADIYQTPRYLVIGTGKKITLECSQTMGHDKMYWYQQDPGMELHLIHYSYGVNSTEKGDLSSESTVSRIRTEHFPLTLESARPSHTSQYLCASRQHMGTEAFFGQGTRLTVV.

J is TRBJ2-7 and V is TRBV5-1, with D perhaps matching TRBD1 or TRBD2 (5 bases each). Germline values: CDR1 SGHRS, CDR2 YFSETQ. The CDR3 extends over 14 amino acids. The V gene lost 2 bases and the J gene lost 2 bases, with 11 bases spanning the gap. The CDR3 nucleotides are TGCGCCAGCAGCTTCCCCGGGGCAACCTACGAGCAGTACTTC. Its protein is CASSFPGATYEQYF.

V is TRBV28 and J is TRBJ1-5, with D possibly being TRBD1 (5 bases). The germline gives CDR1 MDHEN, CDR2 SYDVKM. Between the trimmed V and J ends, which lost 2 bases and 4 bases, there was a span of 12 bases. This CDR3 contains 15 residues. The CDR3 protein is CASSLGGRQNQPQHF. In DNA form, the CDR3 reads TGTGCCAGCAGTTTAGGGGGACGTCAGAATCAGCCCCAGCATTTT.

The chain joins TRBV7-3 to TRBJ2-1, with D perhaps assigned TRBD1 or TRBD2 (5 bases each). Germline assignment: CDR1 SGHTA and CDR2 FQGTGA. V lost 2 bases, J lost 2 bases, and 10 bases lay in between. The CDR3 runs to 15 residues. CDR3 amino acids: CASSLEGFPYNEQFF. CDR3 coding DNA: TGTGCCAGCAGCTTAGAGGGGTTCCCCTACAATGAGCAGTTCTTC. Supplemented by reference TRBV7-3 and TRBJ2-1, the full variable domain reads GAGVSQTPSNKVTEKGKYVELRCDPISGHTALYWYRQSLGQGPEFLIYFQGTGAADDSGLPNDRFFAVRPEGSVSTLKIQRTERGDSAVYLCASSLEGFPYNEQFFGPGTRLTVL.

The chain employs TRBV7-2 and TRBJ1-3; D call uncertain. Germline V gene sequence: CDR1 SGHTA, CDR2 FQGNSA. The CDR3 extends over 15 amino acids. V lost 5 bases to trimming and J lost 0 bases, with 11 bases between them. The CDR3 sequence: CASSPRRSSGNTIYF. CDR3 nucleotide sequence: TGTGCCAGCAGCCCTCGGAGAAGCTCTGGAAACACCATATATTTT.

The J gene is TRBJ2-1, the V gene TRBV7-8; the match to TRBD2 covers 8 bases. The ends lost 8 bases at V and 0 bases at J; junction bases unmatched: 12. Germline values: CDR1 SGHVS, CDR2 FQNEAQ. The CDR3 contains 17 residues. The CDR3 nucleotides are TGTGCCAGCGCCGTGAGCGGGAGTTTTCGCTCCTACAATGAGCAGTTCTTC. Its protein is CASAVSGSFRSYNEQFF.

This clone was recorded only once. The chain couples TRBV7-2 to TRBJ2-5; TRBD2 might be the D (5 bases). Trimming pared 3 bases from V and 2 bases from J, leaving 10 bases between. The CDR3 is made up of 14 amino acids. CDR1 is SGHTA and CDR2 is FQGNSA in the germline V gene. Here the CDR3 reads CASSFLSGQETQYF. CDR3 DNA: TGTGCCAGCAGCTTTCTCTCGGGGCAAGAGACCCAGTACTTC.

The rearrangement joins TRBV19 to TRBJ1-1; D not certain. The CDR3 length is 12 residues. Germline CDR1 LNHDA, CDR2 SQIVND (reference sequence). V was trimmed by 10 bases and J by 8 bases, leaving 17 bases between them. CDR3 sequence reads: CATGRGREEAFF. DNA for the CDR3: TGTGCCACGGGAAGAGGGAGGGAAGAAGCTTTCTTT.